The 19 T cell receptor beta chains given below trace back to one sample, sequenced in a study of CD8+ T cells in alopecia areata. Using CD4, CD8alpha, NKG2D, NKG2ACE and other markers, pooled cutaneous lymph node cells were sorted. RNA extraction was followed by reverse transcription into cDNA, which acted as the sequencing template. Generated by immunoSEQ multiplex PCR, the TCRdb table keeps only in-frame clones and is missing some. The table lists over 250,000 clones, no singletons, with 1.2% in the top ten. The sequenced material came from CD4+ T cells sorted from a lymph node. All receptors derive from a C3H/HeJ mouse with alopecia areata. These mice share the MHC haplotype H2-k.

The sample holds a few counts of this clone. Gene names and germline match the mouse. The read ends 4 residues early relative to the CDR3; the germline J gene fills the gap. At the DNA level, this CDR3 is encoded by other sequences in the same sample as well. V usage is TRBV14 and J usage is TRBJ2-1, with TRBD1 identical over 7 bases. V trimming: 2 bases; J trimming: 3 bases; junction bases outside the gene matches: 2. CDR1 SGHDT and CDR2 FRDEAV come from the germline V gene. The CDR3 spans 14 residues. The CDR3 region is CASSLGDSYAEQFF. CDR3 bases read: TGTGCCAGCAGTTTGGGGGACAGCTATGCT. The whole variable domain, filled in from reference TRBV14 and TRBJ2-1, reads EAGVTQSPRYAVLQEGQAVSFWCDPISGHDTLYWYQQPRDQGPQLLVYFRDEAVIDNSQLPSDRFSAVRPKGTNSTLKIQSAKQGDTATYLCASSLGDSYAEQFFGPGTRLTVL.

For this clone: Germline and genes here are mouse. The sequenced fragment ends 4 residues before the CDR3 boundary, so the rest is inferred from the germline J gene. The V and J genes are TRBV19 and TRBJ2-5; D is undetermined. V shed 3 bases and J shed 0 bases, with 5 bases lying between them. Germline loops: CDR1 FNHDT, CDR2 SITEND (reference sequence). This CDR3 has 13 amino acids. CDR3 bases read: TGTGCCAGCAGTAGGGTTAACCAAGAC. Translated: CASSRVNQD. In full, the CDR3 reads CASSRVNQDTQYF.

Remarks on this clone: Gene and germline names: mouse. The read finishes 4 residues shy of the CDR3 end, and the germline J gene is used to complete it. The rearrangement links TRBV13-1 to TRBJ2-2; D is possibly TRBD2 (6 bases). This CDR3 comprises 14 residues. The V gene lost 0 bases and the J gene lost 3 bases, with 6 bases spanning the gap. Germline V lookup: CDR1 NSHNY, CDR2 SYGAGN. The CDR3 sequence: CASSDGGDTGQLYF. The covered CDR3 bases are TGTGCCAGCAGTGATGGGGGGGACACCGGG.

Notes on this clone: The gene symbols are mouse symbols. The CDR3 extends 4 residues past the end of the read, so its final part is completed from the germline J gene. Additional DNA sequences in this sample encode the identical CDR3. The J gene is TRBJ2-1, the V gene TRBV1; tentatively, D is TRBD1 (5 bases). Germline CDR1 NSQYPW, CDR2 LRSPGD (reference sequence). This CDR3 region has 15 residues. V lost 4 bases and J 1 base, leaving 11 bases between the germline ends. The CDR3: CTCSEPGQNYAEQFF. The CDR3 DNA, read in part, is TGCACCTGCAGTGAACCCGGACAAAACTATGCT.

There are a few counts of this clone. The genes are named according to mouse. Read data end 4 residues before the CDR3 end; the end is taken from the germline J gene. The chain couples TRBV31 to TRBJ2-5; 8 bases align to TRBD2. The CDR3 spans 15 residues. Germline V CDR1 and CDR2: GKSSPN, SITVG. The sequenced CDR3 bases are TGTGCCTGGAGTCACGGGGGGGGGCGCGGAGAC. It is translated as CAWSHGGGRGD. The complete CDR3 sequence is CAWSHGGGRGDTQYF.

Concerning this clone itself: All gene names here are mouse names. The sequenced fragment ends 4 residues before the CDR3 boundary, so the rest is inferred from the germline J gene. The J gene is TRBJ2-5, the V gene TRBV13-2, with D possibly TRBD2 on 6 matching bases. The CDR3 is 16 residues long. Trimming removed 0 bases at V and 2 bases at J, with 13 bases between. Germline V lookup: CDR1 NNHNN, CDR2 SYGAGS (reference sequence). CDR3 residues: CASGDALGVGQDTQYF. The CDR3 DNA, read in part, is TGTGCCAGCGGTGATGCTTTGGGGGTCGGCCAAGAC.

This clone was detected many times. The genes are named according to mouse. The missing CDR3 end, 4 residues past where the read stops, is filled in from the germline J gene. The sample contains more than one DNA sequence encoding this CDR3. The chain uses TRBV1 and TRBJ2-3, with 10 bases aligning to TRBD1. Germline CDR1 and CDR2: NSQYPW and LRSPGD (reference sequence). There are 16 residues in the CDR3. Unmatched junction bases numbered 2, after V lost 1 base and J lost 1 base. The part of the CDR3 DNA that was read is TGCACCTGCAGTGCAGTCGGGACAGGGGGTGCAGAA. It is translated as CTCSAVGTGGAE. The entire CDR3 reads CTCSAVGTGGAETLYF.

Concerning this clone: The genes and germline here are from mouse. The read ends 4 residues early relative to the CDR3; the germline J gene fills the gap. The sample carries other DNA sequences with the same CDR3. J is TRBJ2-2 and V is TRBV19, with a tentative D call TRBD1 (5 bases). The CDR3 runs to 14 residues. Germline V gives CDR1 FNHDT, CDR2 SITEND (reference sequence). V was shortened by 1 base and J by 4 bases, with 8 bases between the two germline ends. This CDR3 reads CASSIPGSTGQLYF. CDR3 DNA, as far as it was read: TGTGCCAGCAGTATACCAGGGAGCACCGGG.

Remarks on this clone: The germline and genes are mouse ones. The read terminates 4 residues ahead of where the CDR3 ends, so the germline J gene completes it. This chain joins TRBV13-1 and TRBJ2-2; 9 nucleotides agree with TRBD2. V dropped 3 bases and J dropped 6; count of bases not matched to a gene: 0. The CDR3 covers 13 residues. Looked up from germline, CDR1 is NSHNY and CDR2 is SYGAGN. The DNA read from the CDR3 is TGTGCCAGCAGTGGGACTGGGGCCGGG. Residues: CASSGTGAG. The entire CDR3 is CASSGTGAGQLYF.

In this sample, this clone turned up a few times. Gene names are the mouse ones. The read falls 3 residues short of the CDR3 end, and the missing part is taken from the germline J gene. This chain uses TRBV13-1 with TRBJ1-6; D is unresolved. TRBJ1-6 is identified as an open reading frame with a role that is uncertain. The CDR3 runs to 15 residues. CDR1 and CDR2 (germline): NSHNY, SYGAGN. V dropped 0 bases and J dropped 6 bases, with 10 bases sitting between them. CDR3 DNA, as far as it was read: TGTGCCAGCAGTGATGCAAGGGTAGCTAATTCGCCC. Translated, it gives CASSDARVANSP. The entire CDR3 protein is CASSDARVANSPLYF.

On this clone: The gene symbols are mouse symbols. Sequencing ends 4 residues short of the CDR3 end; the germline J gene provides the rest. The rearrangement links TRBV31 to TRBJ2-2, with TRBD1 matching 12 bases. This CDR3 is 15 amino acids long. Looked up from germline, CDR1 is GKSSPN and CDR2 is SITVG. The CDR3 here is CAWSHGTGGFGQLYF. CDR3 DNA (partial): TGTGCCTGGAGTCATGGGACAGGGGGCTTCGGG.

As to this clone: Gene labels here are mouse ones. The CDR3 end falls 3 residues outside the read, so it is completed with the germline J gene. This chain joins TRBV19 and TRBJ1-6; D is unresolved. TRBJ1-6 is noted as an ORF with a role that remains uncertain. V was cut by 4 bases and J by 11 bases, with 10 bases left in between. CDR1 FNHDT and CDR2 SITEND come from the germline V gene (reference sequence). The CDR3 runs to 12 residues. CDR3 loop: CASSRTGPPLYF. The CDR3 bases that were read are TGTGCCAGCAGTCGGACTGGGCCGCCC.

Only a few counts were recorded for this clone. The gene symbols are mouse symbols. The read falls 4 residues short of the CDR3 end, and the missing part is taken from the germline J gene. The V gene is TRBV13-2, the J gene TRBJ2-7; TRBD2 is a possible D gene (7 bases). Trimming took 0 bases from V and 2 from J, leaving 12 bases between them. The CDR3 loop spans 15 amino acids. Looked up from germline, CDR1 is NNHNN and CDR2 is SYGAGS (reference sequence). CDR3 protein: CASGDAAWGPYEQYF. CDR3 bases read: TGTGCCAGCGGTGATGCAGCCTGGGGGCCCTAT.

A few counts support this clone. Gene names are mouse gene names. Read coverage stops 4 residues before the CDR3 terminus; the germline J gene supplies the remainder. Other DNA sequences in this specimen translate into the identical CDR3. The chain links TRBV19 to TRBJ2-3, with 11 bases aligning to TRBD1. CDR1 is FNHDT and CDR2 is SITEND in the germline V gene (reference sequence). V lost 5 bases and J lost 1; bases outside the gene matches: 3. The CDR3 has 15 residues. The CDR3 sequence is CASSRTGGRAETLYF. The sequenced CDR3 bases are TGTGCCAGCAGCCGGACAGGGGGCCGTGCAGAA.

As regards this clone: Genes and germline are mouse. The read ends 4 residues shy of where the CDR3 ends; the end is completed using the germline J gene. The sample contains more than one DNA sequence encoding this CDR3. The rearrangement joins TRBV13-2 to TRBJ2-4; D gene unclear. Trimming took off 0 bases at V and 1 base at J, with 6 bases between the two ends. CDR3 length equals 14 residues. Germline V gene data show CDR1 as NNHNN and CDR2 as SYGAGS (reference sequence). The CDR3 DNA, read in part, is TGTGCCAGCGGTGATGCGTGGGGTCAAAAC. It is translated as CASGDAWGQN. The whole CDR3 region reads CASGDAWGQNTLYF.

This clone has only a few counts. Each gene name is a mouse one. From the germline J gene comes the end of the CDR3, since the read stops 4 residues before it. This CDR3 is also generated by other DNA sequences in the sample. This chain uses TRBV3 with TRBJ2-5; 11 bases agree with TRBD2. Germline V gene lookup returns CDR1 SNHLY and CDR2 FYNGKV (reference sequence). The CDR3 length is 16 residues. Trimming at V came to 5 bases and at J to 0 bases, leaving 4 bases not matched to a gene. Here the CDR3 reads CASSPGTGGNQDTQYF. The part of the CDR3 DNA that was read is TGTGCCAGCAGCCCCGGGACTGGGGGAAACCAAGAC.

This clone has more than one count but fewer than ten. Genes and germline come from the mouse. The read halts 4 residues ahead of the CDR3 end, with the missing end drawn from the germline J gene. Other DNA sequences in the sample encode the same CDR3. V usage is TRBV19 and J usage is TRBJ2-3, with 12 nucleotides matching TRBD2. The trim removed 4 bases at V and 0 bases at J, leaving 3 bases unmatched. Germline assignment: CDR1 FNHDT and CDR2 SITEND (reference sequence). CDR3 length: 16 residues. CDR3 region: CASSPGLGGSAETLYF. CDR3 bases read: TGTGCCAGCAGTCCTGGACTGGGGGGGAGTGCAGAA. The full variable domain, rest sourced from reference TRBV19 and TRBJ2-3, is GGIITQTPKFLIGQEGQKLTLKCQQNFNHDTMYWYRQDSGKGLRLIYYSITENDLQKGDLSEGYDASREKKSSFSLTVTSAQKNEMAVFLCASSPGLGGSAETLYFGSGTRLTVL.

This clone was picked up a small number of times. Mouse gene names and germline throughout. The CDR3 end falls 4 residues outside the read, so it is completed with the germline J gene. The rearrangement uses TRBV13-2 and TRBJ2-1, with 10 bases identical to TRBD2. CDR3 size: 16 residues. V trimming: 1 base; J trimming: 2 bases; junction bases outside the gene matches: 3. The V gene's germline CDR1 is NNHNN and CDR2 SYGAGS (reference sequence). The sequenced part of the CDR3 DNA is TGTGCCAGCGGTGATAAGGGACTGGGGCACTATGCT. This translates into CASGDKGLGHYA. The CDR3 as a whole reads CASGDKGLGHYAEQFF.

There are a few counts of this clone. The gene names here belong to mouse. Read sequence stops 4 residues before the CDR3 end, and the germline J gene provides the missing end. This sequence joins TRBV19 and TRBJ2-7; D may be TRBD2 (5 bases). The CDR3 contains 12 residues. From germline, CDR1 is FNHDT and CDR2 SITEND (reference sequence). The CDR3 bases that were read are TGTGCCAGCAGACGGACTTCTTAT. This codes for CASRRTSY. The whole CDR3 sequence is CASRRTSYEQYF.